The 19 T cell receptor beta chains listed next were all sequenced from one sample in a study of shared clonotypes between healthy human individuals. CD45RO-negative CD8 cells positively selected for CCR7 made up the naive population, which excluded terminally differentiated effector memory CD45RA+ cells. Assay: immunoSEQ multiplex PCR; the TCRdb copy retains only in-frame clones and omits some. The data contain 500,000 to 700,000 clones, 85% to 95% of them singletons. Input material: naive CD8+ T cells sorted from blood. These receptor sequences come from a woman aged 25-40 years in good health.

CDR3 region: CASSVGQGIMNTEAFF. Written as DNA, the CDR3 is TGTGCCAGCAGCGTAGGACAGGGAATAATGAACACTGAAGCTTTCTTT. V gene TRBV9 combines with J gene TRBJ1-1, with 7 bases lining up with TRBD1. Losses at the gene ends were 0 bases for V and 0 bases for J; bases not matched to a gene: 5. Germline CDR1 SGDLS, CDR2 YYNGEE. The CDR3 consists of 16 residues.

V usage is TRBV28 and J usage is TRBJ1-4, with D hard to call. The V gene's germline CDR1 is MDHEN and CDR2 SYDVKM. The CDR3 has 11 residues. Trimming pared 4 bases from V and 10 bases from J, leaving 7 bases between. DNA of the CDR3: TGTGCCAGCAGTTATTATGGAAAACTGTTTTTT. It is translated as CASSYYGKLFF.

This clone occurred once. This chain connects TRBV10-1 to TRBJ1-1; no clear D. The germline gives CDR1 WNHNN, CDR2 SYGVQD (reference sequence). V gave up 5 bases and J gave up 0 bases, with 10 bases separating them. The CDR3 covers 14 residues. The CDR3 loop is CASSQDGLNTEAFF. CDR3 sequence (DNA): TGCGCCAGCAGTCAGGACGGATTGAACACTGAAGCTTTCTTT.

The sample holds one count of this clone. This chain links TRBV27 with TRBJ2-1; D is uncertain. This CDR3 is 16 amino acids long. From germline, CDR1 is MNHEY and CDR2 SMNVEV (reference sequence). Between the trimmed V and J ends, which lost 2 bases and 3 bases, there was a span of 14 bases. CDR3 sequence reads: CASSLGSGRYYNEQFF. The CDR3 bases are TGTGCCAGCAGTTTAGGATCGGGCAGGTACTACAATGAGCAGTTCTTC.

This clone was seen a few times. The chain carries TRBV18 and TRBJ2-7; D might be TRBD2 (5 bases). Trimming took off 3 bases at V and 3 bases at J, with 15 bases between the two ends. This CDR3 has 15 residues. Germline V gene data show CDR1 as KGHSH and CDR2 as LQKENI. CDR3 sequence (DNA): TGTGCCAGCTCACCTACTAGTCTTCGAATCTACGAGCAGTACTTC. It translates to CASSPTSLRIYEQYF.

To note about this clone: Other DNA sequences of this sample code for an identical CDR3. J is TRBJ2-1 and V is TRBV11-2; D remains unclear. V lost 2 bases and J lost 6, with 2 bases in between. CDR1 and CDR2 from the germline V gene are SGHAT and FQNNGV. The CDR3 is 11 amino acids. The CDR3 spells CASSLLNEQFF. In DNA form, the CDR3 reads TGTGCCAGCAGCTTACTCAATGAGCAGTTCTTC.

The rearrangement uses TRBV6-1 and TRBJ2-2; the D gene is possibly TRBD1 (6 bases). V was pared by 5 bases and J by 0 bases, with 10 bases between. Germline CDR1 MNHNS, CDR2 SASEGT. This CDR3 spans 15 amino acids. CDR3 region: CASSSDRPNTGELFF. As DNA, the CDR3 is TGTGCCAGCAGTTCAGACAGGCCGAACACCGGGGAGCTGTTTTTT.

The chain combines TRBV6-1 with TRBJ2-7; possible D gene TRBD2, 6 bases. This CDR3 is built from 15 residues. Germline V gene lookup returns CDR1 MNHNS and CDR2 SASEGT. The V end was cut by 2 bases, the J end by 0 bases, with 11 bases between. The CDR3 coding sequence is TGTGCCAGCAGTGAATATAGCGGAAGCTCCTACGAGCAGTACTTC. This encodes CASSEYSGSSYEQYF.

This chain joins TRBV15 and TRBJ2-1; 8 bases line up with TRBD2. This CDR3 has 15 residues. Trimming at V came to 1 base and at J to 7 bases, leaving 6 bases not matched to a gene. Germline V gene sequence: CDR1 LNHNV, CDR2 YYDKDF (reference sequence). The CDR3 coding sequence is TGTGCCACCAGCAGAGGACGGGAGGGCCCGAATGAGCAGTTCTTC. Translating gives CATSRGREGPNEQFF.

This clone showed up just once. This chain links TRBV11-2 with TRBJ2-5; D gene ambiguous. V was cut by 3 bases and J by 1 base, with 6 bases left in between. The germline gives CDR1 SGHAT, CDR2 FQNNGV. CDR3 length: 13 residues. In DNA form, the CDR3 reads TGTGCCAGCAGCTTCCTCCCCCAAGAGACCCAGTACTTC. Its protein is CASSFLPQETQYF.

The chain combines TRBV4-2 with TRBJ2-3; possible D gene TRBD2, 5 bases. The V gene's germline CDR1 is LGHNA and CDR2 YNFKEQ. The CDR3 loop spans 16 amino acids. V lost 0 bases to trimming and J lost 2 bases, with 12 bases between them. The CDR3 DNA reads TGTGCCAGCAGCCAAGATAGAGCGGTACCCACAGATACGCAGTATTTT. Translating it yields CASSQDRAVPTDTQYF.

This chain joins TRBV4-1 and TRBJ1-1; 9 bases align to TRBD1. Per germline, CDR1 MGHRA and CDR2 YSYEKL. With V trimmed by 4 bases and J by 9 bases, 6 bases remained unmatched. The length of the CDR3 is 13 residues. The CDR3 here is CASSPEQGAKAFF. The CDR3 DNA reads TGCGCCAGCAGCCCGGAACAGGGGGCGAAAGCTTTCTTT.

The chain combines TRBV28 with TRBJ1-1; no definite D call. Germline V gene sequence: CDR1 MDHEN, CDR2 SYDVKM. CDR3 length: 14 residues. V was cut by 5 bases and J by 8 bases, with 18 bases left in between. The CDR3 DNA sequence: TGTGCCAGCAGTGCTCATACAGCTTTGGGAGAAGCTTTCTTT. This sequence encodes CASSAHTALGEAFF. Variable domain in full (rest from reference TRBV28 and TRBJ1-1): DVKVTQSSRYLVKRTGEKVFLECVQDMDHENMFWYRQDPGLGLRLIYFSYDVKMKEKGDIPEGYSVSREKKERFSLILESASTNQTSMYLCASSAHTALGEAFFGQGTRLTVV.

The chain joins TRBV25-1 to TRBJ1-2, with 7 bases matching TRBD1. Germline V gene data show CDR1 as MGHDK and CDR2 as SYGVNS. This CDR3 spans 16 amino acids. V gave up 4 bases and J gave up 5 bases; unmatched junction bases: 13. Here the CDR3 reads CASSGMGGQAEYGYTF. The CDR3 DNA sequence: TGTGCCAGCAGTGGGATGGGAGGACAGGCGGAATATGGCTACACCTTC.

The chain recombines TRBV7-9 with TRBJ2-1; D possibly corresponds to TRBD1 (5 bases). There are 13 residues in the CDR3. The germline gives CDR1 SEHNR, CDR2 FQNEAQ (reference sequence). V lost 0 bases to trimming and J lost 9 bases, with 9 bases between them. The CDR3 region has the DNA TGTGCCAGCAGCTTAGCCCTGGGGCGTGAGCAGTTCTTC. This sequence encodes CASSLALGREQFF.

J is TRBJ2-7 and V is TRBV7-8, with TRBD2 identical over 13 bases. Trimming at V came to 3 bases and at J to 7 bases, leaving 3 bases not matched to a gene. Germline values: CDR1 SGHVS, CDR2 FQNEAQ. The CDR3 length is 14 residues. CDR3 protein: CASSLGLAGREQYF. For the CDR3, the DNA is TGTGCCAGCAGCTTGGGACTAGCGGGAAGAGAGCAGTACTTC. Based on the CDR3 plus reference TRBV7-8 and TRBJ2-7, the full variable domain is GAGVSQSPRYKVAKRGQDVALRCDPISGHVSLFWYQQALGQGPEFLTYFQNEAQLDKSGLPSDRFFAERPEGSVSTLKIQRTQQEDSAVYLCASSLGLAGREQYFGPGTRLTVT.

This clone was detected only a few times. Other DNA sequences within the sample encode an identical CDR3. The chain employs TRBV5-6 and TRBJ2-7; D gene uncertain. CDR3 length: 13 amino acids. Germline CDR1 reads SGHDT; CDR2 reads YYEEEE. Trimming took 0 bases from V and 7 from J, leaving 11 bases between them. The DNA for the CDR3 is TGTGCCAGCAGCTTGGTCGGCGCCGGGGAGCAGTACTTC. This sequence encodes CASSLVGAGEQYF.

This rearrangement joins TRBV28 to TRBJ2-5, with TRBD1 matching 10 bases. The last part of the DNA fits TRBJ2-7 better; the J call may be wrong. Looked up from germline, CDR1 is MDHEN and CDR2 is SYDVKM. CDR3 length equals 13 residues. CDR3: CASRGQGVYEQYF. Here the CDR3 DNA reads TGTGCCAGCAGAGGACAGGGGGTCTACGAGCAGTACTTC.

The chain couples TRBV6-1 to TRBJ1-5; D is undetermined. With 6 bases removed from V and 0 bases from J, the gap between germline ends came to 12 bases. CDR3 length: 15 amino acids. Per the germline V gene, CDR1 is MNHNS and CDR2 is SASEGT. The CDR3 loop is CASRYMGISNQPQHF. As DNA, the CDR3 is TGTGCCAGCAGATATATGGGGATTAGCAATCAGCCCCAGCATTTT.